A selection of T cell receptor beta chains follows, all from one sample in a study of blood T cell repertoires in COVID-19. Here immunoSEQ multiplex PCR was the method, and the copy in TCRdb shows in-frame clones only, minus some. The data hold some 260,000 clones, with just over 90% observed a single time. The sequencing sample was made of PBMCs or T cells enriched from blood (not recorded which). These receptors were obtained from a young woman who had recovered from COVID-19. CDR3s include the opening cysteine and the closing phenylalanine or tryptophan. Each record gives: V gene, J gene, D gene, clone size, CDR3 protein, CDR3 DNA. The D gene is left open where the match is weak. The size of a clone is reported for some rows only, either as once, few or many, or as a class for expanded clones.

v_gene: TRBV20-1
j_gene: TRBJ2-7
d_gene: TRBD2
abundance: -
CDR3aa: CSASTSGTVREQYF
CDR3nt: TGCAGTGCTAGTACTAGCGGGACGGTACGCGAGCAGTACTTC

v_gene: TRBV19
j_gene: TRBJ2-1
d_gene: -
abundance: -
CDR3aa: CASSSLAPHEQFF
CDR3nt: TGTGCCAGTAGTAGCCTAGCGCCGCATGAGCAGTTCTTC

v_gene: TRBV28
j_gene: TRBJ1-1
d_gene: TRBD1
abundance: -
CDR3aa: CASSLLGTGTSTEAFF
CDR3nt: TGTGCCAGCAGTTTATTGGGGACAGGCACATCAACTGAAGCTTTCTTT

v_gene: TRBV11-2
j_gene: TRBJ1-2
d_gene: TRBD1
abundance: -
CDR3aa: CASSPYFAGGNYGYTF
CDR3nt: TGTGCCAGCAGCCCATATTTTGCAGGGGGGAACTATGGCTACACCTTC

v_gene: TRBV7-8
j_gene: TRBJ1-2
d_gene: TRBD1
abundance: -
CDR3aa: CASSLTQGHGYTF
CDR3nt: TGTGCCAGCAGCTTAACACAGGGGCATGGCTACACCTTC

v_gene: TRBV27
j_gene: TRBJ1-5
d_gene: TRBD1
abundance: -
CDR3aa: CASTRTGVGNQPQHF
CDR3nt: TGTGCCAGCACCAGGACAGGGGTGGGCAATCAGCCCCAGCATTTT

v_gene: TRBV2
j_gene: TRBJ2-2
d_gene: TRBD1
abundance: -
CDR3aa: CASRGQGNTGELFF
CDR3nt: TGTGCCAGCAGGGGACAGGGGAACACCGGGGAGCTGTTTTTT

v_gene: TRBV7-9
j_gene: TRBJ2-7
d_gene: TRBD1
abundance: -
CDR3aa: CASSLEGTVTYEQYF
CDR3nt: TGTGCCAGCAGCTTAGAGGGGACAGTTACCTACGAGCAGTACTTC

v_gene: TRBV7-5
j_gene: TRBJ2-1
d_gene: -
abundance: -
CDR3aa: CARSRGDYRKGSYNEQFF
CDR3nt: TGTGCCAGAAGCCGCGGGGACTACCGGAAGGGGTCCTACAATGAGCAGTTCTTC

v_gene: TRBV4-3
j_gene: TRBJ2-7
d_gene: TRBD1
abundance: -
CDR3aa: CASSQGRQGLYEQYF
CDR3nt: TGCGCCAGCAGCCAAGGACGACAGGGCCTATACGAGCAGTACTTC

v_gene: TRBV4-2
j_gene: TRBJ2-7
d_gene: TRBD1
abundance: -
CDR3aa: CASSQEPETGGIYEQYF
CDR3nt: TGTGCCAGCAGCCAAGAGCCTGAGACAGGGGGCATCTACGAGCAGTACTTC

v_gene: TRBV3-1/TRBV3-2
j_gene: TRBJ1-6
d_gene: -
abundance: -
CDR3aa: CASSQGGSYNSPLHF
CDR3nt: TGTGCCAGCAGCCAAGGAGGTTCCTATAATTCACCCCTCCACTTT

v_gene: TRBV7-8
j_gene: TRBJ1-1
d_gene: -
abundance: -
CDR3aa: CASHPSVGRGTEAFF
CDR3nt: TGTGCCAGCCATCCCTCGGTGGGTAGGGGAACTGAAGCTTTCTTT

v_gene: TRBV14
j_gene: TRBJ2-3
d_gene: TRBD2
abundance: few
CDR3aa: CASSQFRDYHF
CDR3nt: TGTGCCAGCAGCCAATTTCGGGACTACCACTTT

v_gene: TRBV5-4
j_gene: TRBJ2-3
d_gene: TRBD2
abundance: -
CDR3aa: CASSPSGRAGDTQYF
CDR3nt: TGTGCCAGCAGCCCTAGCGGGAGGGCCGGAGATACGCAGTATTTT

v_gene: TRBV18
j_gene: TRBJ2-2
d_gene: TRBD2
abundance: -
CDR3aa: CASSRGLAGETGELFF
CDR3nt: TGTGCCAGCTCACGAGGACTAGCGGGAGAAACCGGGGAGCTGTTTTTT

v_gene: TRBV10-3
j_gene: TRBJ2-2
d_gene: TRBD2
abundance: -
CDR3aa: CAIRLAGDTGELFF
CDR3nt: TGTGCCATCAGACTAGCGGGAGATACCGGGGAGCTGTTTTTT

v_gene: TRBV28
j_gene: TRBJ2-1
d_gene: -
abundance: -
CDR3aa: CASSLWRQTRYNEQFF
CDR3nt: TGTGCCAGCAGCCTATGGAGGCAGACAAGATACAATGAGCAGTTCTTC

v_gene: TRBV21-1
j_gene: TRBJ1-6
d_gene: -
abundance: -
CDR3aa: CARSEGQGKNSPLHF
CDR3nt: TGTGCCAGATCGGAGGGACAGGGAAAAAATTCACCCCTCCACTTT

v_gene: TRBV15
j_gene: TRBJ1-1
d_gene: -
abundance: -
CDR3aa: CATSRGTKRGSFF
CDR3nt: TGTGCCACCAGCAGAGGTACAAAAAGGGGGTCTTTCTTT

v_gene: TRBV5-1
j_gene: TRBJ1-1
d_gene: -
abundance: -
CDR3aa: CASSLDSPVRNTEAFF
CDR3nt: TGCGCCAGCAGCTTGGACAGTCCGGTCCGGAACACTGAAGCTTTCTTT

v_gene: TRBV5-4
j_gene: TRBJ2-7
d_gene: -
abundance: -
CDR3aa: CASRAGFGVSHSEQYF
CDR3nt: TGTGCCAGCCGAGCCGGTTTTGGAGTCTCCCATTCCGAGCAGTACTTC

v_gene: TRBV10-3
j_gene: TRBJ1-1
d_gene: -
abundance: few
CDR3aa: CATARVNTEAFF
CDR3nt: TGTGCCACCGCCCGGGTGAACACTGAAGCTTTCTTT

v_gene: TRBV6-5
j_gene: TRBJ1-1
d_gene: -
abundance: -
CDR3aa: CASSYSGGMNTEAFF
CDR3nt: TGTGCCAGCAGTTACTCGGGGGGAATGAACACTGAAGCTTTCTTT

v_gene: TRBV19
j_gene: TRBJ2-1
d_gene: TRBD1
abundance: -
CDR3aa: CARAGQGVNEQFF
CDR3nt: TGTGCCAGAGCGGGACAGGGGGTGAATGAGCAGTTCTTC

v_gene: TRBV27
j_gene: TRBJ1-1
d_gene: -
abundance: -
CDR3aa: CASSLIDNTEAFF
CDR3nt: TGTGCCAGCAGTTTAATAGATAACACTGAAGCTTTCTTT

v_gene: TRBV2
j_gene: TRBJ1-1
d_gene: -
abundance: -
CDR3aa: CASSLRGIGTEAFF
CDR3nt: TGTGCCAGCAGTTTGAGAGGAATTGGCACTGAAGCTTTCTTT

v_gene: TRBV7-8
j_gene: TRBJ2-7
d_gene: TRBD2
abundance: few
CDR3aa: CASSYGPPGLAGDEQYF
CDR3nt: TGTGCCAGCAGCTACGGGCCCCCAGGACTAGCGGGAGACGAGCAGTACTTC

v_gene: TRBV5-6
j_gene: TRBJ1-4
d_gene: TRBD1
abundance: -
CDR3aa: CASSFVAGGELFF
CDR3nt: TGTGCCAGCAGCTTCGTAGCAGGGGGAGAACTGTTTTTT

v_gene: TRBV27
j_gene: TRBJ1-2
d_gene: -
abundance: -
CDR3aa: CASSLKGDGYTF
CDR3nt: TGTGCCAGCAGTTTGAAGGGGGATGGCTACACCTTC

v_gene: TRBV5-1
j_gene: TRBJ2-7
d_gene: TRBD2
abundance: -
CDR3aa: CASSVTSGINEQYF
CDR3nt: TGCGCCAGCAGCGTTACTAGCGGGATAAACGAGCAGTACTTC

v_gene: TRBV15
j_gene: TRBJ2-2
d_gene: TRBD1
abundance: -
CDR3aa: CATSSRRGGTGDTGELFF
CDR3nt: TGTGCCACCAGCTCCAGGAGGGGCGGGACAGGAGACACCGGGGAGCTGTTTTTT

v_gene: TRBV28
j_gene: TRBJ1-5
d_gene: -
abundance: -
CDR3aa: CASGGEGERPQHF
CDR3nt: TGTGCCAGCGGGGGCGAGGGGGAAAGGCCCCAGCATTTT

v_gene: TRBV5-1
j_gene: TRBJ2-1
d_gene: -
abundance: few
CDR3aa: CASSPGLELLITHNEQFF
CDR3nt: TGCGCCAGCAGCCCGGGACTGGAACTCCTTATCACCCACAATGAGCAGTTCTTC

v_gene: TRBV6-5
j_gene: TRBJ2-7
d_gene: TRBD2
abundance: -
CDR3aa: CASRTAGGPEQYF
CDR3nt: TGTGCCAGCAGAACAGCGGGAGGCCCTGAGCAGTACTTC

v_gene: TRBV7-8
j_gene: TRBJ1-3
d_gene: -
abundance: -
CDR3aa: CASSQGGRFSGNTIYF
CDR3nt: TGTGCCAGCAGTCAAGGGGGACGGTTCTCTGGAAACACCATATATTTT

v_gene: TRBV7-2
j_gene: TRBJ2-1
d_gene: TRBD2
abundance: -
CDR3aa: CASSKSGAQYNEQFF
CDR3nt: TGTGCCAGCAGCAAGAGCGGGGCCCAATACAATGAGCAGTTCTTC

v_gene: TRBV7-6
j_gene: TRBJ2-1
d_gene: TRBD2
abundance: -
CDR3aa: CASSPFGGRAFNEQFF
CDR3nt: TGTGCCAGCAGCCCCTTCGGCGGGAGGGCCTTCAATGAGCAGTTCTTC

v_gene: TRBV2
j_gene: TRBJ2-5
d_gene: -
abundance: -
CDR3aa: CASSGGDWKTQYF
CDR3nt: TGTGCCAGCAGTGGAGGGGACTGGAAGACCCAGTACTTC

v_gene: TRBV5-1
j_gene: TRBJ2-7
d_gene: TRBD1
abundance: -
CDR3aa: CASSYRQGGYEQYF
CDR3nt: TGCGCCAGCAGCTACCGACAGGGGGGCTACGAGCAGTACTTC